The entry below describes one TCR beta chain. Its antigen is unidentified. This sample is part of a study of response to subunit inactivated influenza vaccine. Study findings and constraints: Authors suggested each seasonal influenza vaccination recruits few new T cells.

The CDR3 has 15 amino acids. The ends lost 1 base at V and 8 bases at J; junction bases unmatched: 10. Germline V lookup: CDR1 SGHRS, CDR2 YFSETQ. Using its own MiXCR run on the RT-PCR reads, TCRdb lists one record per CDR3 protein. The repertoire includes 800,000 to 1,000,000 distinct CDR3 sequences, 20% to 25% of them detected once, and about 9.4% sits in the top ten. V usage is TRBV5-1 and J usage is TRBJ2-7; the match to TRBD1 covers 9 bases. Sequencing was performed on PBMCs from blood, taken roughly 5 days after vaccination. This sequence originates from a man aged 50 to 59 who received an inactivated influenza vaccine. The CDR3: CASSLSGTGLEQQYF. The CDR3 nucleotides read TGCGCCAGCAGCTTGTCCGGGACAGGGTTGGAGCAGCAGTACTTC.